The clone carrying this T cell receptor beta chain came up a few times. Its specificity is not known. The protocol attached unique molecular identifiers to individual cDNA molecules. TCRdb re-called the 5' RACE reads with MiXCR, one entry per CDR3 protein. The sample yields 35,000 to 40,000 distinct CDR3 sequences, roughly 5% seen once. The sample is drawn from a study of early T cells in non-severe SARS-CoV-2 infection. Overall study context: Whole-blood bulk RNA, unsorted, was sequenced, and chains were unpaired.

The CDR3 is 16 amino acids. Germline values: CDR1 DFQATT, CDR2 SNEGSKA (reference sequence). J gave up 5 bases and V 6 bases, and 15 bases lay outside the gene matches. Whole-study findings and limits: VDJdb-based annotation leaned toward anti-spike CD8 responses and missed private and CD4 specificities.

This TCR was recovered from an adult who was a healthcare worker with PCR-confirmed SARS-CoV-2 infection or an uninfected control (not recorded which). Source material: whole blood. The chain links TRBV20-1 to TRBJ2-7; 11 bases match TRBD2. CDR3: CSARKRLAGSIHEQYF. The CDR3, as DNA: TGCAGTGCCCGGAAAAGACTAGCGGGATCGATCCACGAGCAGTACTTC.